The rows below give T cell receptor beta chains drawn from one sample of a study of T cells after yellow fever vaccination. MiXCR, run by TCRdb on the 5' RACE reads, gives a single entry per CDR3 protein. The sample has about 300,000 distinct CDR3 sequences; around 6.8% are singletons. This material consisted of PBMCs, taken more than 35 days after the first yellow fever vaccination. These TCRs come from a man aged 18 to 30 who received the YFV17D yellow fever vaccine. Each CDR3 is given with its conserved first and last residue. D genes are given only for firm matches. Clone size is not always given. Where it is, it says once, few, many or a class for expanded clones.

d_gene | j_gene | abundance | v_gene | CDR3nt | CDR3aa
TRBD1 | TRBJ2-2 | - | TRBV20-1 | TGCTGTGCTAGAGATTTGCGGACAGGTGGCACCGGGGAGCTGTTTTTT | CCARDLRTGGTGELFF
- | TRBJ2-7 | few | TRBV10-3 | TGTGCCATCAGTGATTTGACACAGGGCGAGCAGTACTTC | CAISDLTQGEQYF
- | TRBJ2-4 | few | TRBV3-1 | TGTGCCAGCAGCCTCCAACCGGGGCCAAAAAACATTCAGTACTTC | CASSLQPGPKNIQYF
TRBD2 | TRBJ2-1 | many | TRBV7-9 | TGTGCCAGCAGCCATAGCGGGGGGGAACATGAGCAGTTCTTC | CASSHSGGEHEQFF
TRBD1 | TRBJ2-1 | few | TRBV7-9 | TGTGCCAGCAGTCACGGGACAGGGCTTTCCAATGAGCAGTTCTTC | CASSHGTGLSNEQFF
TRBD1 | TRBJ2-2 | few | TRBV7-9 | TGTGCCAGCAGCCCCCCCATTGGGACAGGGCGGAGGGAGCTGTTTTTT | CASSPPIGTGRRELFF
- | TRBJ1-2 | many | TRBV7-2 | TGTGCCAGCAGCGGCAGGGGAAGTGGCTACACCTTC | CASSGRGSGYTF
- | TRBJ2-7 | few | TRBV12-3/TRBV12-4 | TGTGCCAGCAGTTTAACCGTGCCCTACGAGCAGTACTTC | CASSLTVPYEQYF
TRBD1 | TRBJ2-3 | few | TRBV4-2 | TGTGCCAGCAGCCAAGCTACAGGGGGCTCCTCAGATACGCAGTATTTT | CASSQATGGSSDTQYF
TRBD1 | TRBJ2-5 | many | TRBV12-3/TRBV12-4 | TGTGCCAGCAGCACCGGGACAGGGGGCGGCGAGACCCAGTACTTC | CASSTGTGGGETQYF
- | TRBJ2-1 | few | TRBV7-9 | TGTGCCACCCCGAGGAGGGGCGGATACAATGAGCAGTTCTTC | CATPRRGGYNEQFF
TRBD1 | TRBJ1-1 | - | TRBV29-1 | TGCAGCGTCCGACAGGGTAGGAGGAACACTGAAGCTTTCTTT | CSVRQGRRNTEAFF
TRBD1 | TRBJ1-5 | many | TRBV6-2/TRBV6-3 | TGTGCCAGCACCTCCCGGGACAGACTAACGTATAGCAATCAGCCCCAGCATTTT | CASTSRDRLTYSNQPQHF
TRBD2 | TRBJ2-3 | few | TRBV19 | TGTGCCAGTAGTATAGGACTAGCGGGAGATACGCAGTATTTT | CASSIGLAGDTQYF
- | TRBJ2-3 | many | TRBV6-5 | TGTGCCAGCAGTTACTCGACCGGGGGCGCAGATACGCAGTATTTT | CASSYSTGGADTQYF
- | TRBJ2-5 | - | TRBV6-1 | TGTGCCAGCAGTGAACAGTTTCTGGAGACCCAGTACTTC | CASSEQFLETQYF
- | TRBJ2-7 | - | TRBV4-1 | TGCGCCAGCAGCCAAGGGGGGCCTCGCACCTACGAGCAGTACTTC | CASSQGGPRTYEQYF
- | TRBJ2-5 | few | TRBV7-2 | TGTGCCAGCAGCTTATACGTTGGGGAGACCCAGTACTTC | CASSLYVGETQYF
- | TRBJ2-2 | many | TRBV7-3 | TGTGCCAGCAGCTTAAAGGAGGGAATGGGAAACGCCGGGGAGCTGTTTTTT | CASSLKEGMGNAGELFF
- | TRBJ2-3 | many | TRBV6-5 | TGTGCCAGCAGTTACTCGAGCCACCCTAGCACAGATACGCAGTATTTT | CASSYSSHPSTDTQYF
TRBD2 | TRBJ2-1 | once | TRBV2 | TGTACCATCTGTTTAGGGGCTAGCGGGGGGGCCTACAATGAGCAGTTCTTC | CTICLGASGGAYNEQFF
- | TRBJ2-5 | many | TRBV4-1 | TGCGCCAGCAGCCATCATGGGACGGTCCAAGAGACCCAGTACTTC | CASSHHGTVQETQYF
- | TRBJ2-2 | few | TRBV11-2 | TGTGCCAGCAGCTTAGTCCTTTTTCGACCAATCAACACCGGGGAGCTGTTTTTT | CASSLVLFRPINTGELFF
- | TRBJ2-7 | many | TRBV5-1 | TGCGCCAGCACATATGGACAGAGCTACGAGCAGTACTTC | CASTYGQSYEQYF
- | TRBJ1-1 | few | TRBV20-1 | TGCAGTGCATCCCCTGCTGGGGGGCACACTGAAGCTTTCTTT | CSASPAGGHTEAFF
- | TRBJ1-1 | few | TRBV5-4 | TGTGCCAGCAGCTTGGGCAGGCCCACTGAAGCTTTCTTT | CASSLGRPTEAFF
- | TRBJ2-5 | many | TRBV6-6 | TGTGCCAGCAGCCGGACCACCCAAGAGACCCAGTACTTC | CASSRTTQETQYF